The 17 T cell receptor beta chains presented below share a single source sample, sequenced in a study of regulatory T cells in long-lasting Graves disease. Investigators prepared the TCR beta libraries by applying iRepertoire HTBI primers and Arm-PCR of CDR3 regions. Via MiXCR, TCRdb re-called the multiplex PCR reads, giving one row per CDR3 protein. The top ten hold over 7.5% of the sample, which has about 470,000 distinct CDR3 sequences, under 25% seen once. The time point here: persistent/refractory GD, antithyroid drugs over 5 years with positive TRAb. The authors made the TCR library using RNA they extracted from PBMCs. The source was peripheral blood mononuclear cells (PBMCs), collected when the disease was refractory, from a patient treated with antithyroid drugs. Every receptor here comes from a female donor with Graves disease.

This sequence joins TRBV19 and TRBJ2-2; tentatively, D is TRBD2 (6 bases). Per the germline V gene, CDR1 is LNHDA and CDR2 is SQIVND (reference sequence). CDR3 length equals 17 residues. Trimming pared 5 bases from V and 6 bases from J, leaving 22 bases between. The CDR3 sequence is CASSPRSWGDFPGELFF. The CDR3 DNA sequence: TGTGCCAGTAGTCCCAGGAGTTGGGGGGACTTCCCCGGGGAGCTGTTTTTT.

This clonotype has at least ten counts. The V gene is TRBV5-1, the J gene TRBJ2-7; D unclear. The CDR3 is made up of 15 amino acids. Germline V gene lookup returns CDR1 SGHRS and CDR2 YFSETQ. The V and J ends lost 2 bases and 2 bases respectively, with 14 bases between them. The CDR3 is CASSFQTASAYEQYF. CDR3 in DNA: TGCGCCAGCAGCTTCCAGACTGCCAGCGCCTACGAGCAGTACTTC.

The J gene is TRBJ2-7, the V gene TRBV6-1, with unresolved D. The CDR3 extends over 14 amino acids. Trimming stripped 5 bases from V and 0 bases from J, with 11 bases between. CDR1 is MNHNS and CDR2 is SASEGT in the germline V gene. In DNA, the CDR3 is TGTGCCAGCAGTCCCCTAAGCAGCTCCTACGAGCAGTACTTC. It is translated as CASSPLSSSYEQYF.

The gene calls are TRBV6-1 and TRBJ2-2; no clear D gene. V was trimmed by 6 bases and J by 1 base, leaving 3 bases between them. Germline CDR1 is MNHNS and CDR2 is SASEGT. The CDR3 is 12 amino acids. CDR3: CASRWNTGELFF. CDR3 in DNA: TGTGCCAGCAGATGGAACACCGGGGAGCTGTTTTTT.

There are many counts of this clonotype. The CDR3 sequence is CASSKTGGITGELFF. CDR3 DNA sequence: TGTGCCAGCAGTAAGACAGGGGGCATCACCGGGGAGCTGTTTTTT. The chain combines TRBV6-1 with TRBJ2-2; 10 bases are shared with TRBD1. CDR1 MNHNS and CDR2 SASEGT come from the germline V gene. The CDR3 consists of 15 residues. V lost 5 bases and J lost 4; bases outside the gene matches: 4.

The sample holds one count of this clonotype. The chain has TRBV28 and TRBJ1-3; the D gene is possibly TRBD1 (5 bases). The germline V and J ends were trimmed by 1 base and 0 bases, with 7 bases remaining between them. From germline, CDR1 is MDHEN and CDR2 SYDVKM. The CDR3 loop spans 15 amino acids. DNA of the CDR3: TGTGCCAGCAGTTTATTAGGGGTCTCTGGAAACACCATATATTTT. Protein product: CASSLLGVSGNTIYF.

This clonotype was seen only a few times. V is TRBV6-2 or TRBV6-3 and J is TRBJ1-3, with TRBD1 matching 8 bases. CDR1 is MNHEY and CDR2 is SVGEGT in the germline V gene. With 3 bases clipped from V and 2 bases from J, the junction kept 6 bases outside the gene matches. The CDR3 extends over 16 amino acids. Here the CDR3 reads CASSYLQGAPGNTIYF. CDR3 bases: TGTGCCAGCAGTTATCTTCAGGGGGCTCCTGGAAACACCATATATTTT.

This clonotype was picked up many times. The CDR3 region has the DNA TGTGCCAGCAGTTTTACACCGTCAGGGGGCAGGGAGACCCAGTACTTC. This gives the protein CASSFTPSGGRETQYF. The V gene is TRBV28, the J gene TRBJ2-5; 8 bases fit TRBD1. V trimming: 3 bases; J trimming: 5 bases; junction bases outside the gene matches: 11. This CDR3 has 16 residues. The germline CDR1 and CDR2 sequences are MDHEN and SYDVKM.

The gene calls are TRBV7-9 and TRBJ2-1, with D perhaps matching TRBD1 or TRBD2 (5 bases each). CDR1 is SEHNR, CDR2 FQNEAQ, per germline (reference sequence). V lost 1 base and J 6 bases, leaving 10 bases between the germline ends. CDR3 size: 14 residues. DNA of the CDR3: TGTGCCAGCAGCTTAGTAGGGACCGGCAATGAGCAGTTCTTC. It encodes CASSLVGTGNEQFF.

The chain uses TRBV19 and TRBJ1-1; 7 bases line up with TRBD1. Germline assignment: CDR1 LNHDA and CDR2 SQIVND (reference sequence). The CDR3 consists of 14 residues. V was pared by 6 bases and J by 2 bases, with 6 bases of the junction left unmatched. The CDR3 sequence is CASRRQGENTEAFF. Here the CDR3 DNA reads TGTGCCAGTAGGAGACAGGGAGAAAACACTGAAGCTTTCTTT.

This clonotype was counted only a few times. The rearrangement uses TRBV6-2 or TRBV6-3 and TRBJ1-3, with D tentatively TRBD1 (5 bases). The CDR3 runs to 15 residues. CDR1 is MNHEY, CDR2 SVGEGT, per germline. The V end was cut by 5 bases, the J end by 9 bases, with 20 bases between. The CDR3 DNA follows: TGTGCCAGCAGTGAAGGGACGACGGCCGGGGGCACCATATATTTT. Translation: CASSEGTTAGGTIYF.

This clonotype was counted a few times. The chain combines TRBV7-9 with TRBJ1-1, with 7 positions matching TRBD1. Unmatched junction bases numbered 14, after V lost 6 bases and J lost 1 base. This CDR3 has 17 amino acids. Germline assignment: CDR1 SEHNR and CDR2 FQNEAQ (reference sequence). CDR3 in amino acids: CASRKYAGTVENTEAFF. CDR3 DNA sequence: TGTGCCAGCAGAAAATACGCCGGGACAGTAGAGAACACTGAAGCTTTCTTT.

This clonotype was counted between two and nine times. The J gene is TRBJ2-3, the V gene TRBV7-2, with TRBD2 matching over 12 bases. Germline V CDR1 and CDR2: SGHTA, FQGNSA. V lost 3 bases to trimming and J lost 6 bases; unmatched junction nucleotides: 4. The CDR3 totals 15 residues. CDR3 sequence (DNA): TGTGCCAGCAGCTTTACTAGCGGGAGGATTGATACGCAGTATTTT. This codes for CASSFTSGRIDTQYF.

This clonotype was observed many times. The V and J genes are TRBV2 and TRBJ1-3; no clear D. Germline loops: CDR1 SNHLY, CDR2 FYNNEI. This CDR3 spans 16 amino acids. V was shortened by 0 bases and J by 0 bases, with 9 bases between the two germline ends. CDR3 nucleotides: TGTGCCAGCAGTGAAGCAGAGGGCTTCTCTGGAAACACCATATATTTT. Protein product: CASSEAEGFSGNTIYF.

The rearrangement links TRBV9 to TRBJ2-3; TRBD2 aligns across 9 bases. The CDR3 sequence is 16 residues long. V lost 0 bases, J lost 3 bases, and 5 bases stayed unmatched. Germline V gene data show CDR1 as SGDLS and CDR2 as YYNGEE. The CDR3 sequence: CASSVAAGGGTDTQYF. In DNA form, the CDR3 reads TGTGCCAGCAGCGTAGCGGCGGGAGGGGGGACAGATACGCAGTATTTT.

This clonotype appeared many times. The chain has TRBV24-1 and TRBJ2-5, with no clear D. The CDR3 runs to 13 residues. Trimming left V 3 bases short and J 5 bases short, with 9 bases between. Looked up from germline, CDR1 is KGHDR and CDR2 is SFDVKD. The CDR3 loop is CATSDLLLETQYF. CDR3 DNA: TGTGCCACCAGTGATCTGCTACTGGAGACCCAGTACTTC.

This clonotype was seen a few times. The chain uses TRBV4-2 and TRBJ2-2; D perhaps matches TRBD2 (5 bases). Germline assignment: CDR1 LGHNA and CDR2 YNFKEQ. The V end lost 0 bases, the J end lost 2 bases, and 10 bases lay between the germline ends. The CDR3 contains 16 residues. The CDR3 spells CASSQDPGINTGELFF. CDR3 bases: TGTGCCAGCAGCCAAGATCCGGGGATAAACACCGGGGAGCTGTTTTTT.